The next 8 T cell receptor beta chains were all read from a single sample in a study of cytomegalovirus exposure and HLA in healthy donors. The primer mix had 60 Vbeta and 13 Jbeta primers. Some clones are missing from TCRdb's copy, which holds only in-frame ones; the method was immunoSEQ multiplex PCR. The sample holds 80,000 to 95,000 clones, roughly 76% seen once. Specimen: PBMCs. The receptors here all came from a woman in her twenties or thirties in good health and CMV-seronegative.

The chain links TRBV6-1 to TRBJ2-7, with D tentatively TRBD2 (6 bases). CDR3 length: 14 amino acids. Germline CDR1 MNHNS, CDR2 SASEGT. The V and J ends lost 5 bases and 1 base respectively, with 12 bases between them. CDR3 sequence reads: CASSIRDSSYEQYF. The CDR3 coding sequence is TGTGCCAGCAGTATCCGGGACTCTTCCTACGAGCAGTACTTC.

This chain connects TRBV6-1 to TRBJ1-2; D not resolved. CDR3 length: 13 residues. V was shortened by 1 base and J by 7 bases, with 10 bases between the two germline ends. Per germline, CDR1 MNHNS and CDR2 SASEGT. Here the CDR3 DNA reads TGTGCCAGCAGTGAAGTAATACAATTTGGCTACACCTTC. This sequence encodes CASSEVIQFGYTF.

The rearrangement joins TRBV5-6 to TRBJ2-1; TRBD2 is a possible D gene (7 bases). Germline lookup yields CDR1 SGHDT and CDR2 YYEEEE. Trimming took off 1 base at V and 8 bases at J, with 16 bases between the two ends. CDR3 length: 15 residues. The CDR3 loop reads CASSLFAGEGDEQFF. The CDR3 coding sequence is TGTGCCAGCAGCTTGTTCGCGGGAGAGGGGGATGAGCAGTTCTTC.

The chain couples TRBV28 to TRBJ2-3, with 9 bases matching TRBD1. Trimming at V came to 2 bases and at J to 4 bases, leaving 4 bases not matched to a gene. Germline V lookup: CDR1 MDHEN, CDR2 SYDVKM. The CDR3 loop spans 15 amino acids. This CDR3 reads CASSLPGQGADTQYF. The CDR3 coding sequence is TGTGCCAGCAGTTTACCGGGACAGGGTGCAGATACGCAGTATTTT. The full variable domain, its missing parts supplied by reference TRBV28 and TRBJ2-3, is DVKVTQSSRYLVKRTGEKVFLECVQDMDHENMFWYRQDPGLGLRLIYFSYDVKMKEKGDIPEGYSVSREKKERFSLILESASTNQTSMYLCASSLPGQGADTQYFGPGTRLTVL.

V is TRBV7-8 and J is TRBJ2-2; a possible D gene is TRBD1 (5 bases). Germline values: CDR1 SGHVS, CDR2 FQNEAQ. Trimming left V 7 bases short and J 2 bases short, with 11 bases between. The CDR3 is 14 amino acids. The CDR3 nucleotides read TGTGCCAGCACTACAGGAAGAAACACCGGGGAGCTGTTTTTT. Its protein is CASTTGRNTGELFF.

CDR3 nucleotide sequence: TGTGCCAGCAGTTCTCAGGATTTCAATGAGCAGTTCTTC. Translating gives CASSSQDFNEQFF. This chain links TRBV28 with TRBJ2-1; D is undetermined. The V end was cut by 4 bases, the J end by 6 bases, with 10 bases between. Germline-derived CDR1 and CDR2 are MDHEN and SYDVKM. The CDR3 sequence is 13 residues long. The whole variable domain, remainder taken from reference TRBV28 and TRBJ2-1, is DVKVTQSSRYLVKRTGEKVFLECVQDMDHENMFWYRQDPGLGLRLIYFSYDVKMKEKGDIPEGYSVSREKKERFSLILESASTNQTSMYLCASSSQDFNEQFFGPGTRLTVL.

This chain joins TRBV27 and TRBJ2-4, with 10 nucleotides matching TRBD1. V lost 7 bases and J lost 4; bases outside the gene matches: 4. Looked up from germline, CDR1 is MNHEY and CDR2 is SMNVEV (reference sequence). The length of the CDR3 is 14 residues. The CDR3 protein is CASIGDRGKNIQYF. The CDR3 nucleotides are TGTGCCAGCATCGGGGACAGGGGTAAAAACATTCAGTACTTC.

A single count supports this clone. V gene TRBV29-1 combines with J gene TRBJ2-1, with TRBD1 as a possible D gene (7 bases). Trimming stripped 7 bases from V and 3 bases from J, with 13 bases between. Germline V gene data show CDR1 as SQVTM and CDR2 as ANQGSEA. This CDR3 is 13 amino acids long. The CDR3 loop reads CSAGQGGYNEQFF. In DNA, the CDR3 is TGCAGCGCAGGCCAGGGGGGCTACAATGAGCAGTTCTTC.